The clone carrying this T cell receptor (beta chain) turned up a few times. What it binds is not known. The data belong to a study of OX40 agonist ivuxolimab in advanced cancers. Overall study: Ivuxolimab, an antibody that agonizes OX40 (CD134), was administered to the patients.

Libraries were prepared by immunoSEQ multiplex PCR; TCRdb keeps only in-frame clonotypes and omits some of them. The sample comprises under 95,000 clones, around four fifths of which are singletons, and 2.5% to 3% rests with the top ten. With autoimmune disease history or systemic immunosuppression, patients were excluded. Per the germline V gene, CDR1 is SNHLY and CDR2 is FYNNEI. This CDR3 region has 13 residues. V lost 7 bases to trimming and J lost 2 bases, with 10 bases between them. Study outcomes and limitations: More expanded clones were seen, on average, in CD8+ T cells than in CD4+. Doses of 0.1 to 3.0 mg/kg were accompanied by clonal expansion of CD4+ and CD8+ blood T cells by week 6.

The sequence came from an adult with an advanced solid tumor such as melanoma, head and neck, liver or kidney cancer. The chain carries TRBV2 and TRBJ2-3; weak D call: TRBD1 (5 bases). The starting material was CD4+ or CD8+ T cells sorted from blood, obtained in a trial of the OX40 agonist ivuxolimab. CDR3 sequence: CASTLGATDTQYF. The CDR3 nucleotides are TGTGCCAGCACTCTTGGGGCCACAGATACGCAGTATTTT.